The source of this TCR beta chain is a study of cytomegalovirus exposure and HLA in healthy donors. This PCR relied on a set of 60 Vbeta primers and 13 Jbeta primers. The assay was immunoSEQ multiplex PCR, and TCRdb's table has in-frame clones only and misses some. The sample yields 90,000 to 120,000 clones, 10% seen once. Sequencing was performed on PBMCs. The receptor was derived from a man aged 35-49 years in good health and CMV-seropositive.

Here the CDR3 DNA reads TGTGCCAGCAGTTACTCGTTTGAACTTCGGGAGCTGTTTTTT. Its translation is CASSYSFELRELFF. V usage is TRBV6-6 and J usage is TRBJ2-2; D is unresolved. The CDR3 sequence is 14 residues long. From germline, CDR1 is MNHNY and CDR2 SVGAGI (reference sequence). The V gene lost 0 bases and the J gene lost 9 bases, with 11 bases spanning the gap.